The 14 T cell receptor beta chains below all came from one sample that was sequenced in a study of OX40 agonist ivuxolimab in advanced cancers. Data came from immunoSEQ multiplex PCR; TCRdb stores just in-frame clones and leaves some out. Of roughly 65,000 clones listed, roughly nine tenths are singletons. The sequencing here drew on CD4+ or CD8+ T cells sorted from blood, taken in a trial of the OX40 agonist ivuxolimab. The origin of the receptors is an adult with an advanced solid tumor such as melanoma, head and neck, liver or kidney cancer.

This chain links TRBV5-1 with TRBJ1-2; 9 bases line up with TRBD1. The V gene's germline CDR1 is SGHRS and CDR2 YFSETQ. V lost 0 bases and J lost 1; bases outside the gene matches: 4. The CDR3 loop spans 16 amino acids. The CDR3 nucleotides are TGCGCCAGCAGCTTGGCCGGGACAGGGATTAACTATGGCTACACCTTC. This sequence encodes CASSLAGTGINYGYTF.

The chain recombines TRBV6-5 with TRBJ1-6; TRBD1 is a possible D gene (6 bases). Trimming took 7 bases from V and 9 from J, leaving 19 bases between them. The CDR3 has 15 amino acids. Germline V gives CDR1 MNHEY, CDR2 SVGAGI. For the CDR3, the DNA is TGTGCCAGCAAAAGACAGGATTCTTCCTTTTCACCCCTCCACTTT. Translation: CASKRQDSSFSPLHF.

This rearrangement joins TRBV7-2 to TRBJ2-2, with D perhaps assigned TRBD1 or TRBD2 (5 bases each). Trimming pared 5 bases from V and 2 bases from J, leaving 15 bases between. The CDR3 contains 16 residues. Germline values: CDR1 SGHTA, CDR2 FQGNSA. The CDR3 protein is CASSLGRGPNTGELFF. Here the CDR3 DNA reads TGTGCCAGCAGCCTGGGCCGGGGCCCCAACACCGGGGAGCTGTTTTTT.

J is TRBJ2-7 and V is TRBV6-1; tentative D call: TRBD2 (6 bases). Germline V CDR1 and CDR2: MNHNS, SASEGT. V gave up 2 bases and J gave up 3 bases, with 14 bases separating them. The CDR3 has 15 amino acids. The CDR3 loop reads CASSEWGEWSYEQYF. The DNA for the CDR3 is TGTGCCAGCAGTGAATGGGGGGAGTGGAGCTACGAGCAGTACTTC.

V and J are TRBV19 and TRBJ1-2; tentatively, D is TRBD1 (5 bases). V was cut by 3 bases and J by 1 base, with 12 bases left in between. The CDR3 covers 15 residues. CDR1 LNHDA and CDR2 SQIVND come from the germline V gene (reference sequence). As DNA, the CDR3 is TGTGCCAGTAGTATTAAGGGACTGGGTAACTATGGCTACACCTTC. Translated, it gives CASSIKGLGNYGYTF.

Regarding this clone: A read error may account for a junction end that differs from germline. The chain is built from TRBV19 and TRBJ1-2; D is perhaps TRBD1 (5 bases). The V gene's germline CDR1 is LNHDA and CDR2 SQIVND (reference sequence). There are 13 residues in the CDR3. The CDR3 DNA is TGTGCCAGTAGTATAGGGGGCACCAGTGGCTTCACCTTC. Translation: CASSIGGTSGFTF.

The chain links TRBV19 to TRBJ2-1; D ambiguous. The V end was cut by 3 bases, the J end by 8 bases, with 14 bases between. Germline loops: CDR1 LNHDA, CDR2 SQIVND (reference sequence). The CDR3 is 14 amino acids. The CDR3 DNA follows: TGTGCCAGTAGTATGATCGGGTTCAGGCATGAGCAGTTCTTC. As protein: CASSMIGFRHEQFF.

The gene calls are TRBV2 and TRBJ2-1, with D perhaps matching TRBD1 or TRBD2 (6 bases each). The V and J ends lost 6 bases and 7 bases respectively, with 22 bases between them. Germline V gene lookup returns CDR1 SNHLY and CDR2 FYNNEI. The length of the CDR3 is 16 residues. The CDR3 spells CASRGQLASRRNEQFF. DNA for the CDR3: TGTGCCAGCAGAGGACAGCTAGCGTCAAGAAGGAATGAGCAGTTCTTC.

This clone was counted a single time. The rearrangement uses TRBV5-4 and TRBJ2-3, with TRBD2 matching over 9 bases. The CDR3 is made up of 17 amino acids. The V segment lost 2 bases and the J segment 3 bases; nucleotides outside the gene matches: 10. Germline V CDR1 and CDR2: SGHNT, YYREEE (reference sequence). CDR3 DNA sequence: TGTGCCAGCAGCTTCCGGACTAGCGTGTGGAGGACAGATACGCAGTATTTT. It translates to CASSFRTSVWRTDTQYF.

V usage is TRBV10-3 and J usage is TRBJ1-5; unclear D gene. Trimming took off 2 bases at V and 7 bases at J, with 6 bases between the two ends. Germline V lookup: CDR1 ENHRY, CDR2 SYGVKD. The CDR3 contains 12 residues. In nucleotides, the CDR3 is TGTGCCATCAGTGAGGGCGCCCAGCCCCAGCATTTT. As protein: CAISEGAQPQHF.

The V call is TRBV7-8, the J call TRBJ1-1; D is unclear. V lost 1 base, J lost 0 bases, and 6 bases lay in between. The V gene's germline CDR1 is SGHVS and CDR2 FQNEAQ. The CDR3 loop spans 14 amino acids. CDR3 sequence reads: CASSLGKLNTEAFF. The CDR3 DNA reads TGTGCCAGCAGCTTAGGAAAACTGAACACTGAAGCTTTCTTT.

This clone came up once. The chain has TRBV6-1 and TRBJ2-1; TRBD2 matches 13 bases. CDR3 length equals 15 residues. The V and J ends lost 6 bases and 7 bases, in that order; junction bases with no gene match: 6. Germline V lookup: CDR1 MNHNS, CDR2 SASEGT. CDR3 DNA sequence: TGTGCCAGCAGCCCGGGACTAGCGGGATTTAATGAGCAGTTCTTC. This sequence encodes CASSPGLAGFNEQFF.

The rearrangement links TRBV28 to TRBJ1-1, with 10 bases lining up with TRBD1. J was trimmed by 0 bases and V by 5 bases; bases with no gene match: 9. Germline assignment: CDR1 MDHEN and CDR2 SYDVKM. The CDR3 sequence is 17 residues long. CDR3 in DNA: TGTGCCAGCAGTCCGCCGACAGGGGGCTCGGTGAACACTGAAGCTTTCTTT. Translating gives CASSPPTGGSVNTEAFF.

The chain carries TRBV28 and TRBJ1-3, with a weak D call TRBD1 (6 bases). Germline V gene data show CDR1 as MDHEN and CDR2 as SYDVKM. The CDR3 runs 13 residues. Trimming cost V 11 bases and J 0 bases, with 11 bases left between them. The DNA of the CDR3 is TGTGCCGGCCGACAGGCCTCTGGAAACACCATATATTTT. Its protein product is CAGRQASGNTIYF.